What follows is one TCR beta chain and its context. Its antigen is unidentified. Produced via immunoSEQ multiplex PCR; TCRdb's table is partial and in-frame only. The sample contains 2,500,000 or so clones, approximately 93% of which appear only once. This sample is drawn from a study of shared clonotypes between healthy human individuals. Findings and caveats of the study: For naive CD4 cells, 4% to 5% of clonotypes were shared across a handful of donors.

The CDR3 has 15 amino acids. Per germline, CDR1 GTSNPN and CDR2 SVGIG (reference sequence). V dropped 2 bases and J dropped 4 bases, with 15 bases sitting between them. Sequencing was done on a sample of naive CD4+ T cells from PBMCs. Indicated subset: CD45RA+ positively selected. The chain links TRBV30 to TRBJ1-5; D remains ambiguous. The sequence was collected from a man between 18 and 29 years old in good health. Some clones in this sample may be carry-over from other donors' samples. For the CDR3, the DNA is TGTGCCTGGAGTTTTGGGTCTGCAGAGAATCAGCCCCAGCATTTT. Its protein product is CAWSFGSAENQPQHF.